This TCR beta chain was sequenced during a study of vaccination and CD4 T cells after COVID-19. Study-level information: The study collected post-vaccine samples a median 72 days after dose two, with a range of 14 to 241.

Treatment meaning: roughly ten-day PBMC culture with coronavirus spike peptide pools or control peptides (ViraFEST assay). The V gene lost 0 bases and the J gene lost 7 bases, with 15 bases spanning the gap. This CDR3 region has 15 residues. Germline CDR1 SGHTA, CDR2 FQGNSA. Sequence data for DNA of cultured CD4+ T cells were generated by the Oncomine TCR Beta short-read assay. TCRdb redid the calling of the PCR reads with MiXCR, one entry per CDR3 protein. The sample holds about 15,000 distinct CDR3 sequences, about 38% seen once. As regards this clonotype: The target antigen is unknown.

Findings and caveats of the study: The cohort comprised relatively few convalescent patients, and no early post-infection timepoints were analyzed.

Source material: cultured CD4+ T cells from blood. The rearrangement joins TRBV7-2 to TRBJ1-2, with D uncertain. This clonotype was sampled from a human donor with COVID-19. CDR3 nucleotide sequence: TGTGCCAGCAGCTTAGCGCTCCCCGGGGAAGGTGGCTACACCTTC. It codes for CASSLALPGEGGYTF.